The subject of this entry is one TCR beta chain. The antigen is unknown. Profiled with immunoSEQ multiplex PCR; TCRdb holds only in-frame clones, not every one. Here the sample spans under 70,000 clones, about 92% being singletons. V was clipped by 4 bases and J by 5 bases, with 15 bases between them. The CDR3 runs 15 residues. Germline V lookup: CDR1 SGHKS, CDR2 YYEKEE (reference sequence). Samples were taken several times over chemoradiotherapy. This sample stems from a study of chemoradiotherapy in HPV16-positive cancers. Study-wide results and limits: HPV-specific T cells were functionally defined from only a couple of HPV16-positive patients. For HPV16-positive patients, expanding HPV-responsive T cells associated with longer recurrence-free survival. Candidate HPV-specific clones and E7-related TCR motifs grew in tumor during treatment.

This receptor was obtained from a human donor with HPV-associated anogenital cancer. The J gene is TRBJ2-2, the V gene TRBV5-5, with D perhaps matching TRBD1 (5 bases). This specimen was blood, taken from a patient who underwent chemoradiotherapy. CDR3 bases: TGTGCCAGCAGCAAGAGTGGGGCTGGAACCGGGGAGCTGTTTTTT. Amino acid sequence: CASSKSGAGTGELFF.